The clone carrying this T cell receptor beta chain was recorded a few times. Its antigen is not identified. The record originates from a study of T cells in Graves' hyperthyroidism and ophthalmopathy. The CDR3 totals 15 residues. Germline V gene sequence: CDR1 SGHTA, CDR2 FQGNSA. V lost 2 bases to trimming and J lost 3 bases, with 13 bases between them. RNA transcripts yielded amplified TCR beta CDR3 regions. When the TCR CDR3 underwent first-round RT-PCR, the HTBI primer set was used. TCRdb reprocessed the multiplex PCR reads via MiXCR and lists one record per CDR3 protein. Among 690,000 or so distinct CDR3 sequences listed, roughly a sixth were seen once. Overall study findings and caveats: Most expanded thyroid clonotypes above 0.001 recurred in blood.

This clonotype originated in a woman aged 50 to 60 with Graves' hyperthyroidism that later progressed to Graves' ophthalmopathy. J is TRBJ1-2 and V is TRBV7-2; D is undetermined. The material sequenced was blood. The CDR3 region has the DNA TGTGCCAGCAGCTTACGTCGCAGCATATACTATGGCTACACCTTC. It codes for CASSLRRSIYYGYTF. The full variable domain, with the rest looked up from reference TRBV7-2 and TRBJ1-2, is GAGVSQSPSNKVTEKGKDVELRCDPISGHTALYWYRQSLGQGLEFLIYFQGNSAPDKSGLPSDRFSAERTGGSVSTLTIQRTQQEDSAVYLCASSLRRSIYYGYTFGSGTRLTVV.